This TCR beta chain was identified in a study of blood T cell repertoires in COVID-19. Study information: Material from acute and convalescent COVID-19 was sourced from the United States, Italy and Spain. Sample material is recorded as cDNA or gDNA derived from T cells, B-cell-depleted T cells, or PBMCs.

Study processing details: Estimated nucleated cell counts came from reference gene primer amplification. Method: immunoSEQ multiplex PCR; TCRdb's copy keeps in-frame clones and lacks some. V and J calls plus clone size are reproduced from that table; the DNA served to infer D and trimming. Of about 260,000 clones in the sample, about 88% were seen once. CDR1 is SGHVS and CDR2 is FNYEAQ in the germline V gene. With 5 bases clipped from V and 5 bases from J, the junction kept 9 bases outside the gene matches. This CDR3 has 16 amino acids. Sequencing input: peripheral blood. This chain uses TRBV7-6 with TRBJ2-3; 11 nucleotides align to TRBD2. This TCR was sampled from a young man with active or convalescent COVID-19. DNA of the CDR3: TGTGCCAGCAGCCCGCGATGGACTAGCGGGTTAGATACGCAGTATTTT. Amino acids: CASSPRWTSGLDTQYF.